This T cell receptor beta chain was sequenced for a study of Ad26.COV2.S vaccination and SARS-CoV-2 variants. Clones were read by immunoSEQ multiplex PCR, and TCRdb kept only the in-frame ones, dropping some. The sample includes over 90,000 clones, 60% to 85% of them seen just once. The study, taken as a whole, reports: There was a possibility that the TCR breadth and depth analyses underestimated total T cell responses. Similar non-spike TCR breadth was seen in vaccine and placebo recipients. Vaccinees showed greater spike-specific TCR breadth than placebo recipients.

The CDR3 is made up of 13 amino acids. The V gene's germline CDR1 is WSHSY and CDR2 SAAADI. Trimming removed 6 bases at V and 2 bases at J, with 11 bases between. Points on this clone: Its antigen is as yet unknown.

This clonotype was obtained from a human donor who had recovered from COVID-19. The V and J genes are TRBV10-2 and TRBJ2-7; possible D gene TRBD1, 5 bases. Sequencing used peripheral blood, obtained after recovery from COVID-19. Here the CDR3 reads CASRDTLTYEQYF. CDR3 DNA: TGCGCCAGCAGGGACACATTAACCTACGAGCAGTACTTC.